This is a list of T cell receptor beta chains from one sample in a study of monozygotic twins with cystic fibrosis. Using immunoSEQ multiplex PCR, the repertoire was profiled, and TCRdb retains in-frame clones only, with some absent. There are 34,000 or so clones in the sample; more than 85% occur only once, and 0.8% to 1% lies in the top ten. The sequenced sample was blood. All receptors come from a girl aged 2 to 9 with cystic fibrosis. The CDR3 runs from the conserved cysteine through the conserved F or W. The D gene is left open where the match is weak. The listing skips clone size in some rows; elsewhere it reads once, few, many or a size class.

v_gene	d_gene	j_gene	abundance	CDR3nt	CDR3aa
TRBV4-2	.	TRBJ2-7	.	TGTGCCAGCAGCCAAGATCGGTTTGAAGGGTACGAGCAGTACTTC	CASSQDRFEGYEQYF
TRBV19	.	TRBJ1-5	.	TGTGCCAGTAGTATACAGGGCGCTCAGCCCCAGCATTTT	CASSIQGAQPQHF
TRBV5-6	.	TRBJ1-5	few	TGTGCCAGCAGCTTGGGACAGAGCAATCAGCCCCAGCATTTT	CASSLGQSNQPQHF
TRBV28	.	TRBJ2-7	.	TGTGCCAGCACCCCCGGTCGGTACGAGCAGTACTTC	CASTPGRYEQYF
TRBV19	.	TRBJ2-3	.	TGTGCCAGTGGGGGGTGGCGGGGCCGCACAGATACGCAGTATTTT	CASGGWRGRTDTQYF
TRBV11-1	TRBD2	TRBJ2-2	.	TGTGCCAGCAGCTTAGGGACTAGCGGGAGCGGCACCGGGGAGCTGTTTTTT	CASSLGTSGSGTGELFF
TRBV5-1	.	TRBJ1-2	once	TGCGCCAGCAGCTTGGATTACCGTGGAGCCCAAACCTTC	CASSLDYRGAQTF
TRBV13	.	TRBJ2-7	.	TGTGCCAGCAGCCCGACAGGGAGGGGCTCCTACGAGCAGTACTTC	CASSPTGRGSYEQYF
TRBV4-1	TRBD1	TRBJ2-3	.	TGCGCCAGCAGCTTCCGGGACAGTAGCACAGATACGCAGTATTTT	CASSFRDSSTDTQYF
TRBV7-6	TRBD2	TRBJ2-1	.	TGTGCCAGCAGCCATCGGCTAGCGGGGGGAGAGCAGTTCTTC	CASSHRLAGGEQFF
TRBV19	TRBD1	TRBJ1-3	.	TGTGCCACCGTGGCTGGGGTTGGACAGGGCGGAAACACCATATATTTT	CATVAGVGQGGNTIYF
TRBV30	.	TRBJ2-3	.	TGTGCCTGGAGCCCACTTAATAGAGATACGCAGTATTTT	CAWSPLNRDTQYF
TRBV19	.	TRBJ2-5	few	TGTGCCAGTAGTATAGGGGGAGTAATCGGGACCCAAGAGACCCAGTACTTC	CASSIGGVIGTQETQYF
TRBV9	.	TRBJ1-2	once	TGTGCCAGCAGTCGTACTGGCTCCTATGGCTACACCTTC	CASSRTGSYGYTF
TRBV4-1	.	TRBJ1-4	.	TGCGCCAGCAGTTTTCGACAGGCGGGCATTGAAAAACTGTTTTTT	CASSFRQAGIEKLFF
TRBV19	TRBD1	TRBJ1-5	few	TGTGCCAGTAGTATACGTGACAGGGATCAGCCCCAGCATTTT	CASSIRDRDQPQHF
TRBV6-5	TRBD1	TRBJ1-2	.	TGTGCCAGCAGTTACTCCGGGACAGATAACTATGGCTACACCTTC	CASSYSGTDNYGYTF
TRBV21-1	.	TRBJ2-7	.	TGTGCCAGCAGCGCGGGCTACCGGGACGAGCAGTACTTC	CASSAGYRDEQYF
TRBV30	.	TRBJ2-6	.	TGTGCCTGGAGTCGCGACAGTTCTGGGGCCAACGTCCTGACTTTC	CAWSRDSSGANVLTF
TRBV5-4	TRBD2	TRBJ2-7	.	TGTGCCAGCAGCTGGGGGGGGAACCAGGAGGAGCAGTACTTC	CASSWGGNQEEQYF
TRBV7-2	.	TRBJ1-3	.	TGTGCCAGCAGCTTATCGGGGGGCAGAAGCTCTGGAAACACCATATATTTT	CASSLSGGRSSGNTIYF
TRBV15	.	TRBJ1-4	.	TGTGCCACCAGCAGAAAGGGGCTGAAACTGTTTTTT	CATSRKGLKLFF
TRBV6-6	.	TRBJ1-3	.	TGTGCCAGCAGTTCCACCCGACAGTTCTCTGGAAACACCATATATTTT	CASSSTRQFSGNTIYF
TRBV2	.	TRBJ1-1	.	TGTGCCTCCCGCCGGTTCTATCACGCTGAAGCTTTCTTT	CASRRFYHAEAFF
TRBV6-5	.	TRBJ1-1	.	TGTGCCAGCGGCCGGGTGGCTGAAGCTTTCTTT	CASGRVAEAFF
TRBV20-1	.	TRBJ1-2	once	TGCAGTGCTAGTCGTGACACTGGCTACACCTTC	CSASRDTGYTF
TRBV7-2	.	TRBJ1-2	.	TGTGCCAGCAGCTCAACGGGACATAGAAACGGCTACACCTTC	CASSSTGHRNGYTF
TRBV30	TRBD1	TRBJ1-1	.	TGTGCCTGGAGCCCGGACAGGGGCCACCCTGAAGCTTTCTTT	CAWSPDRGHPEAFF
TRBV30	TRBD2	TRBJ2-1	.	TGTGCCTGGAGTCTAGGACTAGCGGGAGGTAAAGATGAGCAGTTCTTC	CAWSLGLAGGKDEQFF